Listed here is a single T cell receptor (beta chain). At one boundary the junction diverges from the germline segment, which might be a read error. CDR3 length: 11 residues. Looked up from germline, CDR1 is GTSNPN and CDR2 is SVGIG (reference sequence). The data originate from a study of blood T cell repertoires in COVID-19. Background on the study: The United States, Italy and Spain supplied acute and convalescent COVID-19 samples.

Authors' processing steps: Amplification of reference gene primers was used by the study to estimate nucleated cell counts. Here immunoSEQ multiplex PCR was the method, and the copy in TCRdb shows in-frame clones only, minus some. V, J and clone size are taken as reported in that table, and D and trimming were inferred from the DNA itself. The sample holds approximately 150,000 clones, roughly 90% seen once. The sample was peripheral blood. This TCR derives from a woman aged 55-75 years who had recovered from COVID-19. The V gene is TRBV30, the J gene TRBJ2-4; D is possibly TRBD1 (5 bases). CDR3 nucleotide sequence: TGTGCCTGGAGTAAGACAGATACCTCAAACTTC. This translates into CAWSKTDTSNF.